The 27 T cell receptor beta chains below all came from one sample that was sequenced in a study of cytomegalovirus exposure and HLA in healthy donors. Primers for the PCR totalled 60 Vbeta and 13 Jbeta. TCRdb's copy holds only in-frame clones and misses some; the assay was immunoSEQ multiplex PCR. The data show fewer than 250,000 clones, with around 87% seen just once and approximately 1.9% held by the top ten. The sequenced sample consisted of PBMCs. These receptors originate from a woman under 30 in good health and CMV-seronegative.

The V gene is TRBV28, the J gene TRBJ2-7, with 8 bases lining up with TRBD2. The CDR3 covers 15 residues. Looked up from germline, CDR1 is MDHEN and CDR2 is SYDVKM. The junction had 7 bases not matched to a gene; V was cut back by 3 bases and J by 3 bases. The chain's CDR3 is CASSLPSGTSYEQYF. Here the CDR3 DNA reads TGTGCCAGCAGTTTGCCCTCCGGGACTAGCTACGAGCAGTACTTC.

CDR3 sequence: CASSGRTGQETQYF. In DNA form, the CDR3 reads TGTGCCAGCAGCGGACGGACAGGGCAGGAGACCCAGTACTTC. This chain links TRBV5-4 with TRBJ2-5; TRBD1 matches 8 bases. Looked up from germline, CDR1 is SGHNT and CDR2 is YYREEE (reference sequence). The CDR3 spans 14 residues. Trimming at V came to 4 bases and at J to 5 bases, leaving 7 bases not matched to a gene.

This rearrangement joins TRBV10-1 to TRBJ1-1, with D perhaps TRBD1 (5 bases). The V end was cut by 6 bases, the J end by 4 bases, with 9 bases between. Germline CDR1 is WNHNN and CDR2 is SYGVQD (reference sequence). This CDR3 has 12 residues. In DNA, the CDR3 is TGCGCCAGCAGCGACGGGGGCACTGAAGCTTTCTTT. Protein sequence: CASSDGGTEAFF.

The chain joins TRBV6-1 to TRBJ2-2; D not resolved. V was trimmed by 1 base and J by 1 base, leaving 7 bases between them. CDR3 size: 15 residues. The germline gives CDR1 MNHNS, CDR2 SASEGT. The CDR3 sequence is CASSEGSGNTGELFF. CDR3 DNA sequence: TGTGCCAGCAGTGAAGGGTCAGGGAACACCGGGGAGCTGTTTTTT.

CDR3 sequence (DNA): TGTGCCAGCACCCCCTCGGCAGGGGCGGCGGGGGCCAACGTCCTGACTTTC. It specifies CASTPSAGAAGANVLTF. The rearrangement uses TRBV28 and TRBJ2-6, with D possibly TRBD1 on 6 matching bases. Between the trimmed V and J ends, which lost 7 bases and 4 bases, there was a span of 20 bases. Germline V gene data show CDR1 as MDHEN and CDR2 as SYDVKM. This CDR3 has 17 residues.

Details on this clone: One end of the junction is discordant with germline, which a read error may explain. The chain carries TRBV28 and TRBJ1-1, with 7 bases lining up with TRBD1. The CDR3 sequence is 14 residues long. Looked up from germline, CDR1 is MDHEN and CDR2 is SYDVKM. Written as DNA, the CDR3 is TGTGCCAGCAGTATTACAGGGGTGGGGACTGAAGCTCTCTTT. Its protein product is CASSITGVGTEALF.

This chain connects TRBV6-5 to TRBJ1-1; 8 nucleotides match TRBD1. Germline V gene lookup returns CDR1 MNHEY and CDR2 SVGAGI. CDR3 length: 15 amino acids. Trimming took 4 bases from V and 3 from J; bases not matched to a gene: 7. The CDR3 sequence is CASSFQGALDTEAFF. In DNA, the CDR3 is TGTGCCAGCAGTTTTCAGGGGGCGCTGGACACTGAAGCTTTCTTT.

This clone was observed a single time. The rearrangement uses TRBV5-1 and TRBJ1-4, with D hard to call. The ends were cut back, 4 bases at V and 0 bases at J, with 7 bases in the middle. The germline V gene encodes CDR1 SGHRS and CDR2 YFSETQ. The CDR3 is made up of 14 amino acids. This CDR3 is CASSPSATNEKLFF. CDR3 coding DNA: TGCGCCAGCAGCCCGAGTGCAACTAATGAAAAACTGTTTTTT. Full variable domain (remainder filled in from reference TRBV5-1 and TRBJ1-4): KAGVTQTPRYLIKTRGQQVTLSCSPISGHRSVSWYQQTPGQGLQFLFEYFSETQRNKGNFPGRFSGRQFSNSRSEMNVSTLELGDSALYLCASSPSATNEKLFFGSGTQLSVL.

The chain is built from TRBV6-5 and TRBJ1-2; 8 nucleotides agree with TRBD1. The CDR3 is made up of 15 amino acids. Losses at the gene ends were 4 bases for V and 4 bases for J; bases not matched to a gene: 8. Per germline, CDR1 MNHEY and CDR2 SVGAGI. CDR3 nucleotides: TGTGCCAGCAGTTGGGCGACAGGGGAGACCTATGGCTACACCTTC. Residues: CASSWATGETYGYTF.

This clone has just one count. V is TRBV6-6 and J is TRBJ1-3; 7 nucleotides line up with TRBD1. This CDR3 comprises 14 residues. Unmatched junction bases numbered 4, after V lost 6 bases and J lost 2 bases. The germline gives CDR1 MNHNY, CDR2 SVGAGI (reference sequence). The CDR3 loop is CASSPQGAGNTIYF. Here the CDR3 DNA reads TGTGCCAGCAGCCCCCAGGGGGCTGGAAACACCATATATTTT.

The V call is TRBV15, the J call TRBJ2-1, with D possibly matching TRBD2 (6 bases). This CDR3 spans 12 amino acids. The germline V gene encodes CDR1 LNHNV and CDR2 YYDKDF (reference sequence). Trimming pared 1 base from V and 14 bases from J, leaving 12 bases between. In DNA form, the CDR3 reads TGTGCCACCAGCAGAGGTGCCGGGAGCAAGTTCTTC. This gives the protein CATSRGAGSKFF.

The chain employs TRBV6-5 and TRBJ1-5; 9 bases fit TRBD1. This CDR3 has 13 amino acids. The J segment lost 6 bases and the V segment lost 6 bases, leaving 3 bases of the junction unmatched. Germline V gene sequence: CDR1 MNHEY, CDR2 SVGAGI. In DNA, the CDR3 is TGTGCCAGCAGCTTGACAGGGGGTCAGCCCCAGCATTTT. Its protein product is CASSLTGGQPQHF.

This clone was observed once. The rearrangement links TRBV5-1 to TRBJ1-1, with no clear D. Germline-derived CDR1 and CDR2 are SGHRS and YFSETQ. Trimming cost V 3 bases and J 5 bases, with 11 bases left between them. The CDR3 is made up of 13 amino acids. CDR3 in amino acids: CASSSGFGTEAFF. The DNA for the CDR3 is TGCGCCAGCAGCTCGGGATTTGGAACTGAAGCTTTCTTT.

The CDR3 DNA reads as TGTGCCATCAGTGAGTCGGACAGGGGGATCGGCTACACCTTC. It yields the protein CAISESDRGIGYTF. The chain joins TRBV10-3 to TRBJ1-2; 10 nucleotides agree with TRBD1. CDR1 is ENHRY and CDR2 is SYGVKD in the germline V gene. J gave up 8 bases and V 0 bases, and 3 bases lay outside the gene matches. The CDR3 is 14 amino acids.

The J gene is TRBJ2-7, the V gene TRBV7-9, with D possibly matching TRBD1 (6 bases). CDR3 length: 16 residues. Germline CDR1 is SEHNR and CDR2 is FQNEAQ (reference sequence). Trimming removed 4 bases at V and 2 bases at J, with 18 bases between. In DNA form, the CDR3 reads TGTGCCAGCAGCTCACCTCGTGGGACACAACCCTACGAGCAGTACTTC. This translates into CASSSPRGTQPYEQYF.

The V and J genes are TRBV15 and TRBJ2-7, with TRBD2 matching over 8 bases. Unmatched junction bases numbered 12, after V lost 1 base and J lost 4 bases. This CDR3 contains 17 residues. Germline values: CDR1 LNHNV, CDR2 YYDKDF (reference sequence). CDR3 protein: CATSRASGGGLWYEQYF. The CDR3 DNA follows: TGTGCCACCAGCAGAGCTTCCGGGGGGGGGCTGTGGTACGAGCAGTACTTC.

The CDR3 DNA is TGTGCCAGCAGCCCACTAGACAGGGTTAGACAGCCCCAGCATTTT. Its protein product is CASSPLDRVRQPQHF. The chain links TRBV7-8 to TRBJ1-5; 7 positions agree with TRBD1. CDR3 length equals 15 residues. The germline CDR1 and CDR2 sequences are SGHVS and FQNEAQ. V was pared by 5 bases and J by 7 bases, with 11 bases of the junction left unmatched.

The rearrangement uses TRBV11-2 and TRBJ2-5, with 14 bases aligning to TRBD2. J was trimmed by 4 bases and V by 2 bases; bases with no gene match: 6. This CDR3 spans 17 amino acids. Germline CDR1 is SGHAT and CDR2 is FQNNGV. The CDR3 is CASSLRPGLAGAETQYF. As DNA, the CDR3 is TGTGCCAGCAGCTTACGCCCGGGACTAGCGGGAGCAGAGACCCAGTACTTC.

This clone appeared a few times. This chain joins TRBV4-1 and TRBJ1-2, with TRBD1 as a possible D gene (5 bases). CDR1 and CDR2 from the germline V gene are MGHRA and YSYEKL. The CDR3 loop spans 15 amino acids. The V gene lost 1 base and the J gene lost 8 bases, with 17 bases spanning the gap. This CDR3 reads CASSQVGAGVLGYTF. CDR3 nucleotide sequence: TGCGCCAGCAGCCAAGTCGGGGCGGGGGTCCTCGGCTACACCTTC.

The rearrangement joins TRBV6-5 to TRBJ2-3; 8 bases line up with TRBD1. There are 15 residues in the CDR3. CDR1 is MNHEY, CDR2 SVGAGI, per germline. Unmatched junction bases numbered 7, after V lost 6 bases and J lost 2 bases. The CDR3 spells CASRRQGAITDTQYF. The CDR3 DNA follows: TGTGCCAGCAGGCGGCAGGGGGCAATCACAGATACGCAGTATTTT.

This sequence joins TRBV14 and TRBJ2-2; TRBD1 matches 8 bases. V was clipped by 4 bases and J by 3 bases; unmatched bases: 10. The CDR3 totals 17 residues. Germline V CDR1 and CDR2: SGHDN, FVKESK. The CDR3 sequence: CASSLRRVDRDTGELFF. DNA of the CDR3: TGTGCCAGCAGCCTAAGACGGGTGGACAGGGACACCGGGGAGCTGTTTTTT.

The CDR3 loop is CASSEGGLDQPQHF. As DNA, the CDR3 is TGTGCCAGCAGTGAGGGGGGGTTGGACCAGCCCCAGCATTTT. The chain employs TRBV2 and TRBJ1-5, with a possible D match to TRBD1 (5 bases). Looked up from germline, CDR1 is SNHLY and CDR2 is FYNNEI. The CDR3 extends over 14 amino acids. V gave up 3 bases and J gave up 7 bases, with 13 bases separating them.

The chain carries TRBV7-9 and TRBJ2-3; 8 positions agree with TRBD2. Looked up from germline, CDR1 is SEHNR and CDR2 is FQNEAQ (reference sequence). The V and J ends lost 3 bases and 5 bases, in that order; junction bases with no gene match: 7. CDR3 length equals 15 residues. The CDR3 DNA reads TGTGCCAGCAGCTTGGGCGGGGGGAGGGTAGATACGCAGTATTTT. As protein: CASSLGGGRVDTQYF. The variable domain in full, completed from reference TRBV7-9 and TRBJ2-3, reads DTGVSQNPRHKITKRGQNVTFRCDPISEHNRLYWYRQTLGQGPEFLTYFQNEAQLEKSRLLSDRFSAERPKGSFSTLEIQRTEQGDSAMYLCASSLGGGRVDTQYFGPGTRLTVL.

The chain has TRBV5-1 and TRBJ1-1; 8 positions match TRBD1. Germline V gene data show CDR1 as SGHRS and CDR2 as YFSETQ. Trimming cost V 3 bases and J 5 bases; bases outside gene matches: 12. The CDR3 totals 16 residues. The CDR3 nucleotides read TGCGCCAGCAGCTCACTCTCCAGGGGGCGCGTAACTGAAGCTTTCTTT. Translated: CASSSLSRGRVTEAFF.

The V call is TRBV2, the J call TRBJ2-6, with D perhaps TRBD2 (7 bases). The CDR3 contains 17 residues. Germline V lookup: CDR1 SNHLY, CDR2 FYNNEI. V was shortened by 7 bases and J by 4 bases, with 20 bases between the two germline ends. The CDR3 DNA reads TGTGCCAGCATCACCCGTTTCGGGGGGCCCGGGGCCAACGTCCTGACTTTC. Translated, it gives CASITRFGGPGANVLTF.

The gene calls are TRBV5-1 and TRBJ1-2; maybe TRBD1 (5 bases). This CDR3 comprises 14 residues. Germline V gene sequence: CDR1 SGHRS, CDR2 YFSETQ. The germline V and J ends were trimmed by 5 bases and 2 bases, with 13 bases remaining between them. The CDR3 sequence is CASRPTTENYGYTF. In DNA form, the CDR3 reads TGCGCCAGCAGGCCCACGACAGAGAACTATGGCTACACCTTC.

This clone was seen only a few times. The rearrangement uses TRBV11-2 and TRBJ2-2, with TRBD1 matching 7 bases. Per germline, CDR1 SGHAT and CDR2 FQNNGV. The J segment lost 4 bases and the V segment lost 2 bases, leaving 4 bases of the junction unmatched. The CDR3 has 15 amino acids. CDR3 coding DNA: TGTGCCAGCAGCTTAAGGGGGCTCGGCACCGGGGAGCTGTTTTTT. Translating gives CASSLRGLGTGELFF.